This T cell receptor (beta chain) comes out of a study of cytomegalovirus exposure and HLA in healthy donors. As for the study in general: An earlier analysis found some 100 million unique TCR beta sequences from approximately 170 million T cells. Regarding the study as a whole: Some public TCRs appeared in many individuals, while most sequences were rare.

PCR was performed using 60 Vbeta and 13 Jbeta primers. Data came from immunoSEQ multiplex PCR; TCRdb stores just in-frame clones and leaves some out. The sample has about 140,000 clones; roughly 73% are singletons. About this clone: The antigen is unknown.

This clonotype originated in a female donor in good health and CMV-seronegative. Specimen: PBMCs.

The CDR3 coding sequence is TGCAGCGTTGACCCCCGGGACAGTGAAGCTTTCTTT. It yields the protein CSVDPRDSEAFF. The rearrangement joins TRBV29-1 to TRBJ1-1, with 7 bases lining up with TRBD1. With V trimmed by 3 bases and J by 7 bases, 5 bases remained unmatched. CDR3 length: 12 residues. Looked up from germline, CDR1 is SQVTM and CDR2 is ANQGSEA.